The clone carrying this T cell receptor beta chain has only one observation. Its antigen is still unknown. This entry is derived from a study of CD8+ T cells in alopecia areata. Germline CDR1 is LGHNA and CDR2 is YSLEER. V was pared by 1 base and J by 4 bases, with 15 bases between. CDR3 length: 16 residues. The authors extracted RNA and reverse transcribed it into cDNA as the sequencing template. TCRdb's table, derived via immunoSEQ multiplex PCR, lists solely in-frame clones and lacks some. The sample includes 95,000 to 100,000 clones, about 58% of them seen just once. Study-wide findings and caveats: Tofacitinib significantly brought down scalp clonality and expanded CD8+ clones among top 100.

As to treatment: oral pan-JAK inhibitor, 5-10 mg twice daily. The rearrangement links TRBV4-3 to TRBJ2-3, with a weak D call TRBD2 (5 bases). Source: CD8+ T cells sorted from blood, taken at week 4, from a patient treated with tofacitinib. The receptor's source is a human donor with alopecia areata. As DNA, the CDR3 is TGCGCCAGCAGCCAAGTAGAGGTCAATAGCGCAGATACGCAGTATTTT. It specifies CASSQVEVNSADTQYF.